The TCR beta chain described here comes from a study of shared clonotypes between healthy human individuals. Whole-study results and caveats: Genetic and exposure-history diversity was limited by the few donors.

The ends were cut back, 6 bases at V and 5 bases at J, with 7 bases in the middle. From germline, CDR1 is SGHRS and CDR2 YFSETQ. The CDR3 is made up of 11 amino acids. Profiling relied on immunoSEQ multiplex PCR, and the TCRdb table lists in-frame clones only, not all of them. The table has hundreds of thousands of clones, around 97% seen once. Both subsets, CD45RA+ naive and CD45RA-negative memory, were split from the CD4+ cells. As concerns this clone: The target antigen is unknown.

The sample taken for sequencing was naive CD4+ T cells sorted from blood. Subset: CD45RA+ positively selected. The chain has TRBV5-1 and TRBJ2-3, with D perhaps being TRBD1 or TRBD2 (5 bases each). This TCR derives from a woman in her twenties or thirties in good health. This chain's CDR3 is CASTGLDTQYF. DNA for the CDR3: TGCGCCAGCACGGGGCTAGATACGCAGTATTTT.